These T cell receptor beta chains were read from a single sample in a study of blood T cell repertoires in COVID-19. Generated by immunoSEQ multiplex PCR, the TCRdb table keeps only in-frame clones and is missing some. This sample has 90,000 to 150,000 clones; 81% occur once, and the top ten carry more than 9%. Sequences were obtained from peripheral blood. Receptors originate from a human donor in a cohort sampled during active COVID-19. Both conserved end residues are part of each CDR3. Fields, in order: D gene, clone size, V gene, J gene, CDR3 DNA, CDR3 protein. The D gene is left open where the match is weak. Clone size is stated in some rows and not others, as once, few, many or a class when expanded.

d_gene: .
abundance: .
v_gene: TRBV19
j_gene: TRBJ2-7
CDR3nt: TGTGCCAGTAATTTCTACGGGGATTCCGAGCAGTACTTC
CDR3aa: CASNFYGDSEQYF

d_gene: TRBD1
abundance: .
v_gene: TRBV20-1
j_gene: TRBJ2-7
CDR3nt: TGCAGTGCTAGTATCCGGGACAGGGGGCTTTACGAGCAGTACTTC
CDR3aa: CSASIRDRGLYEQYF

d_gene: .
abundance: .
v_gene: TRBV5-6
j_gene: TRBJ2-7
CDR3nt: TGTGCCAGCAGCTTGTCTCAGGGGGGCTCCTACGAGCAGTACTTC
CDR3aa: CASSLSQGGSYEQYF

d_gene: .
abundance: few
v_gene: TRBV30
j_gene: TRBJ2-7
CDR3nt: TGTGCCTGGAGAAAACCGGCGACTTACGAGCAGTACTTC
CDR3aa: CAWRKPATYEQYF

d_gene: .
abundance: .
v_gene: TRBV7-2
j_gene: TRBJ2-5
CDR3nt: TGTGCCAGCAGCTCCACCCTTCTTGAGGGCAGGCGAGAGACCCAGTACTTC
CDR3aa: CASSSTLLEGRRETQYF

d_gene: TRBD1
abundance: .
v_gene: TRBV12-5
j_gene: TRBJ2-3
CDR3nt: TGTGCTAGTGGTTTGGACAGGGGGCAAGATACGCAGTATTTT
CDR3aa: CASGLDRGQDTQYF

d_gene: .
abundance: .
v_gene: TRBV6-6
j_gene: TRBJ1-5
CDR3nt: TGTGCCAGCAGTCCCCCCGGTCAGCCCCAGCATTTT
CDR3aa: CASSPPGQPQHF

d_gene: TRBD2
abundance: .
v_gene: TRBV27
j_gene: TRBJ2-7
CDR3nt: TGTGCCAGCAGTCCTGGACTAGCGGGCTACGAGCAGTACTTC
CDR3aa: CASSPGLAGYEQYF

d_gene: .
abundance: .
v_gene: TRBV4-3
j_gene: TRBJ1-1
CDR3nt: TGCGCCAGCAGCCAAGGACAGTGGGGGAACACTGAAGCTTTCTTT
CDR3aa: CASSQGQWGNTEAFF

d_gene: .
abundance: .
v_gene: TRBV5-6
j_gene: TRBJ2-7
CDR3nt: TGTGCCAGCAGCTTGGTTTCAGGACAGTCCCAACTCGAGCAGTACTTC
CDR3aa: CASSLVSGQSQLEQYF

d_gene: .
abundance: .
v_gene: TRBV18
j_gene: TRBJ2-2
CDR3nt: TGTGCCAGCTCACCACCGACCAGGGTGGGCGCCGGGGAGCTGTTTTTT
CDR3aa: CASSPPTRVGAGELFF

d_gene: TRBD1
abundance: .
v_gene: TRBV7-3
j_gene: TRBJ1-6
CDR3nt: TGTGCCAGCAGCCGACAGGGAACCCAGGTGTCACCCCTCCACTTT
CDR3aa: CASSRQGTQVSPLHF

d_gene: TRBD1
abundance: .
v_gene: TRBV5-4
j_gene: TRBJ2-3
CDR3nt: TGTGCCAGCAGCTTGGCCGGGACAGGGGGCACAGATACGCAGTATTTT
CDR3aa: CASSLAGTGGTDTQYF

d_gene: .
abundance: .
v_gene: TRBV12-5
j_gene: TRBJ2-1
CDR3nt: TGTGCTAGTGGTTCACCGTTCAGGGACTCCTACAATGAGCAGTTCTTC
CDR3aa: CASGSPFRDSYNEQFF

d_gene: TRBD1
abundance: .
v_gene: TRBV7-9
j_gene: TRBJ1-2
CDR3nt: TGTGCCAGCAACCCGGGGGACAGGGGGCGAGGCTACACCTTC
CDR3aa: CASNPGDRGRGYTF

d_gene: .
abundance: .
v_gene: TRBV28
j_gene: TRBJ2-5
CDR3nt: TGTGCCAGCAAGAGTGGGGACTCCCCCCGGGAGACCCAGTACTTC
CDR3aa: CASKSGDSPRETQYF

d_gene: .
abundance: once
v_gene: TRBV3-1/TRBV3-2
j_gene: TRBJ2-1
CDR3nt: TGTGCCAGCAGCCTCGCTGGCGGGGTCTTGAATGAGCAGTTCTTC
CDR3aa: CASSLAGGVLNEQFF

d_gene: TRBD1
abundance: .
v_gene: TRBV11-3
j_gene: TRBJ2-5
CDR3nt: TGTGCCAGCAGCTTAGATCAGCCGGGGACAGGGAGGGAGACCCAGTACTTC
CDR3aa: CASSLDQPGTGRETQYF

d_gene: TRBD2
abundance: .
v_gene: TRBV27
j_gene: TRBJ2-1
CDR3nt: TGTGCCAGCAGTTTTCTCCTAGCGGGAGGGAGCTCCTACAATGAGCAGTTCTTC
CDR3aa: CASSFLLAGGSSYNEQFF

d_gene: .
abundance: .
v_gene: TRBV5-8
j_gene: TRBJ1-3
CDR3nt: TGTGCCAGCAGCTCCGGGACACAGGCCTCTGGAAACACCATATATTTT
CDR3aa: CASSSGTQASGNTIYF

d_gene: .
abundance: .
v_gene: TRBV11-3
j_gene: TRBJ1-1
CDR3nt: TGTGCCAGCAGCTTAAATATGTGGGGGCGTGGCACTGAAGCTTTCTTT
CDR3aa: CASSLNMWGRGTEAFF

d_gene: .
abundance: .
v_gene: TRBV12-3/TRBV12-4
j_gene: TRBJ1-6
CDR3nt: TGTGCCAGCAGGGAAAGGGGGGGGTCACCCCTCCACTTT
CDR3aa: CASRERGGSPLHF

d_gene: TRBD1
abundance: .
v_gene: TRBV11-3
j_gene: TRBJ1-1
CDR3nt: TGTGCCAGCAGCCCCCAGACAGGGTCGAACACTGAAGCTTTCTTT
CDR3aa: CASSPQTGSNTEAFF

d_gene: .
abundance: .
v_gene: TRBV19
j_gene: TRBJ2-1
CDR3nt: TGTGCCAGTAGGCCATCTAGCGCGGGAAGCAATGAGCAGTTCTTC
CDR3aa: CASRPSSAGSNEQFF

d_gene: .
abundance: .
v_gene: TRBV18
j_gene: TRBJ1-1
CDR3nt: TGTGCCAGCTCACCCCTCGGACTCTCGAACACTGAAGCTTTCTTT
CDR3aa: CASSPLGLSNTEAFF

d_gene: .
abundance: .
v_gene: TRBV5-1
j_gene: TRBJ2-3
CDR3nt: TGCGCCAGCAGTCCCGGGACTCTTAGCACAGATACGCAGTATTTT
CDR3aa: CASSPGTLSTDTQYF

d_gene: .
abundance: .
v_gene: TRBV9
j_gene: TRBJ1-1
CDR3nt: TGTGCCAGCAGCGTAGAGGAGGGTATGGAAGCTTTCTTT
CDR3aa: CASSVEEGMEAFF

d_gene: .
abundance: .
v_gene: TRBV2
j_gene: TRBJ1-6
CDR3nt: TGTGCCAGCAGTGAAATGTTTGGCAACTCCTATAATTCACCCCTCCACTTT
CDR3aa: CASSEMFGNSYNSPLHF

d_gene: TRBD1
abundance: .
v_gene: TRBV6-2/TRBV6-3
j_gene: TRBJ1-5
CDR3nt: TGTGCCAGCAGTTACGGGTTGGGACAGGCTAGCAATCAGCCCCAGCATTTT
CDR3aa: CASSYGLGQASNQPQHF

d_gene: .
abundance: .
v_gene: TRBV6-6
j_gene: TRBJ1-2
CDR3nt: TGTGCCAGCAGAGTTAGCGGACGAGAGGGATACTATGGCTACACCTTC
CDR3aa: CASRVSGREGYYGYTF

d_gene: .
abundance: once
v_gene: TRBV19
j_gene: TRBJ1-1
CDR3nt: TGTGCCAGTAGTATAGAGGTCCTAAGCACTGAAGCTTTCTTT
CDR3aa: CASSIEVLSTEAFF

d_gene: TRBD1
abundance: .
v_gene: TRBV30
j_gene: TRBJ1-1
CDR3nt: TGTGCCTGGACCGGGACAGGTGGGGGAAACACTGAAGCTTTCTTT
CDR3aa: CAWTGTGGGNTEAFF

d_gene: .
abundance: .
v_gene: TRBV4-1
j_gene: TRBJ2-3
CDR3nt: TGCGCCAGCAGCCAAGATGACCGGAGCGCAGATACGCAGTATTTT
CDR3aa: CASSQDDRSADTQYF

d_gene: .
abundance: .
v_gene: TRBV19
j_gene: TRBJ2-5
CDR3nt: TGTGCCAGTAGTATAGGACAACCTCAAGAGACCCAGTACTTC
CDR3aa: CASSIGQPQETQYF

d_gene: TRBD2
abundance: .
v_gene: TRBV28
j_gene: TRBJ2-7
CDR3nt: TGTGCCAGCACCCGGCGGGTGACTAGCAGCTACGAGCAGTACTTC
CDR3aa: CASTRRVTSSYEQYF

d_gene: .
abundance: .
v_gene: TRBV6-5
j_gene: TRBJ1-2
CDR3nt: TGTGCCAGCAGTCCAAGCAGGGGCTATGGCTACACCTTC
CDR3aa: CASSPSRGYGYTF

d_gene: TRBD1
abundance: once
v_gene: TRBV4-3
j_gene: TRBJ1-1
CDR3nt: TGCGCCAGCAGTCGAGGGACAGCGAACACTGAAGCTTTCTTT
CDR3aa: CASSRGTANTEAFF

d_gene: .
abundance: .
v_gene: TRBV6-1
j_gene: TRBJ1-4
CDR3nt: TGTGCCAGCAGTGAATACGGGCGGGGGGGTGAAAAACTGTTTTTT
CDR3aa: CASSEYGRGGEKLFF

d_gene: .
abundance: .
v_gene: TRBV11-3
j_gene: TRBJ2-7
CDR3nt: TGTGCCAGCAGCTTAGAGGCGGGTAGCGCTGGGCTCCACGAGCAGTACTTC
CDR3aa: CASSLEAGSAGLHEQYF

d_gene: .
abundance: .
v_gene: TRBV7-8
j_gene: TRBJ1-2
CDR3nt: TGTGCCAGCAGCCCCGCGGCGCTTAATTATGGCTACACCTTC
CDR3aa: CASSPAALNYGYTF

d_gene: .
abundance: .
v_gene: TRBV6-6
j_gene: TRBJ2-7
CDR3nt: TGTGCCAGCAGTTACGGGGGCGACCCTACCTACGAGCAGTACTTC
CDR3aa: CASSYGGDPTYEQYF

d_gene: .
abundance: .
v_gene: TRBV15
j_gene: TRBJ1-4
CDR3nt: TGTGCCACCAGCAGAGAGGCAGCAACTAATGAAAAACTGTTTTTT
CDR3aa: CATSREAATNEKLFF

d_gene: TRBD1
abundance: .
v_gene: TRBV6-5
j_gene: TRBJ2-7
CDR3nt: TGTGCCAGCAGTTACCAGGGGGGACAGGGGTTCGAGCAGTACTTC
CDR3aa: CASSYQGGQGFEQYF

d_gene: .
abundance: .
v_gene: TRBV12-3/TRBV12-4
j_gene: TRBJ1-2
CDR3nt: TGTGCCAGCAGTCCAGGGGTTTTCTATGGCTACACCTTC
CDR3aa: CASSPGVFYGYTF

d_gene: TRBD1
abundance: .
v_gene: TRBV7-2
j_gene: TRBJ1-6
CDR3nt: TGTGCCAGCAGTCGGACAGGGGGGATTCAGGCCCTCCACTTT
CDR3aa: CASSRTGGIQALHF

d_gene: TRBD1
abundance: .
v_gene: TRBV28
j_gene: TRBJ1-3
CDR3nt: TGTGCCAGCACGTCACCGGGACAGGGGAAGAACACCATATATTTT
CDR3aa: CASTSPGQGKNTIYF

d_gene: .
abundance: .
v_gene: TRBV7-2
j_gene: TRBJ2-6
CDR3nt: TGTGCCAGCAGCTTAGTCTCTAACAGGTACTCTGGGGCCAACGTCCTGACTTTC
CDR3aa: CASSLVSNRYSGANVLTF

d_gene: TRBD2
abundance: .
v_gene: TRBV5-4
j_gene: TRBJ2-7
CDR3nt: TGTGCCAGCAGCTTACTAGCGGGTGGAGGCCCCTACGAGCAGTACTTC
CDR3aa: CASSLLAGGGPYEQYF

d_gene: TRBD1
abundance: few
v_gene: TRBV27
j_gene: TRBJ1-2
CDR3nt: TGTGCCAGCACCTCAATGAACAGGGGTTTAAGGCCCCCTCACTATGGCTACACCTTC
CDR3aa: CASTSMNRGLRPPHYGYTF

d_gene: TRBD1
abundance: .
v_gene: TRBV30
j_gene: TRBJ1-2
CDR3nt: TGTGCCCGTACCGCAACAGGGGTGGGGGGCTACACCTTC
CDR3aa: CARTATGVGGYTF

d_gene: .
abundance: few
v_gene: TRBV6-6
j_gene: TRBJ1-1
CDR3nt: TGTGCCAGCAGTGTGACAGGATCGAGCACTGAAGCTTTCTTT
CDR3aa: CASSVTGSSTEAFF

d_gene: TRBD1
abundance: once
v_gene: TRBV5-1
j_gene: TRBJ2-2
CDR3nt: TGCGCCAGCAGCTATGGGACAGGGGGAATTGGCGGGGAGCTGTTTTTT
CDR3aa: CASSYGTGGIGGELFF

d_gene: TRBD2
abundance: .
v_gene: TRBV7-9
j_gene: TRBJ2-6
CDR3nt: TGTGCCAGCAGCTTGGGGGGGTCTGGGGCCAACGTCCTGACTTTC
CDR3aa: CASSLGGSGANVLTF

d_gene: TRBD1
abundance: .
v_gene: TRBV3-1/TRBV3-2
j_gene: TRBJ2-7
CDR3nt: TGTGCCAGCAGCCGGGACAGAGCGTCCGAGCAGTACTTC
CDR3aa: CASSRDRASEQYF

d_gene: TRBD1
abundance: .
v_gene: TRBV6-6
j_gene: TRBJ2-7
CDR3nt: TGTGCCAGCAGTTCCCGGGACAGGGGGCCCTACGAGCAGTACTTC
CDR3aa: CASSSRDRGPYEQYF

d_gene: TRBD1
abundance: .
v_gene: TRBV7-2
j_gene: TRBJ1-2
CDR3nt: TGTGCCAGCAGCCCTACAGGGGGCGACTATGGCTACACCTTC
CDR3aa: CASSPTGGDYGYTF

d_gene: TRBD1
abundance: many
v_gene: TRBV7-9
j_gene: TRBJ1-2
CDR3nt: TGTGCCAGCAGCGATACCACAGGGGGCGTAGGTGGCTACACCTTC
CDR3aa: CASSDTTGGVGGYTF

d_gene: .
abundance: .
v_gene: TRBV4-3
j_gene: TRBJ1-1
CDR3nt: TGCGCCAGCAGCCAAGAAGGTTGGGGGGGCACTGAAGCTTTCTTT
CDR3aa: CASSQEGWGGTEAFF

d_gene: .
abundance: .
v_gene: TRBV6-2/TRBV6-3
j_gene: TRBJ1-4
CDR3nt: TGTGCCAGCAGTTACGTGGCGGGAAAACTGTTTTTT
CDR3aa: CASSYVAGKLFF

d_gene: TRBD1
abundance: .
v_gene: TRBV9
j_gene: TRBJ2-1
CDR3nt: TGTGCCAGCAGCGTCGAAACAGGGGCTCACAATGAGCAGTTCTTC
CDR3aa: CASSVETGAHNEQFF